These T cell receptor beta chains were read from a single sample in a study of CD8 T cells in Susac syndrome. TCRdb independently ran MiXCR on the immunoSEQ multiplex PCR reads; one entry per CDR3 protein. The repertoire has 350,000 to 550,000 distinct CDR3 sequences, approximately 89% of them found once; the top ten carry about 0.12%. Sequencing was carried out using CD8+ T cells from PBMCs. The receptor source for this set is a human donor with multiple sclerosis. CDR3s include the opening cysteine and the closing phenylalanine or tryptophan. A D gene is named only where the DNA matches it firmly. Expanded clones are given a class, and other clones once, few, many or no size at all.

d_gene	abundance	v_gene	j_gene	CDR3nt	CDR3aa
-	few	TRBV6-5	TRBJ1-6	TGTGCCAGCAGTTACTCCACAGGGCGTAATTCACCCCTCCACTTT	CASSYSTGRNSPLHF
-	once	TRBV29-1	TRBJ1-2	TGCAGCGTTGGCCCTCGAGGGAACTATGGCTACACCTTC	CSVGPRGNYGYTF
-	once	TRBV4-1	TRBJ2-7	TGCGCCAGCAGCCAAGAAGGCGCAGCAAACTACGAGCAGTACTTC	CASSQEGAANYEQYF
-	once	TRBV2	TRBJ2-3	TGTGCCAGCAGTCGCCTCTTTGATACGCAGTATTTT	CASSRLFDTQYF
-	once	TRBV20-1	TRBJ2-1	TGCAGTGCTAGAGGAGCGAACAGGGTTGGCGATGAGCAGTTCTTC	CSARGANRVGDEQFF
TRBD1	-	TRBV30	TRBJ1-4	TGTGCCTGGAGGGGACAGGGGAATGAAAAACTGTTTTTT	CAWRGQGNEKLFF
-	-	TRBV4-1	TRBJ1-2	TGCGCCAGCAGCCAAGGCCCTGAGAGGGTCCGCGGCTACACCTTC	CASSQGPERVRGYTF
TRBD2	-	TRBV19	TRBJ2-7	TGTGCCAGTAGTCCCCCTAGCGGGAAGTACGAGCAGTACTTC	CASSPPSGKYEQYF
-	few	TRBV6-2/TRBV6-3	TRBJ2-7	TGTGCCAGCAGTTACTCGCCTTACGGGCAGTACTTC	CASSYSPYGQYF
-	-	TRBV20-1	TRBJ1-2	TGCAGTGCTAGAGGAGGTGGCGGCTACACCTTC	CSARGGGGYTF
-	-	TRBV27	TRBJ2-1	TGTGCCAGCAGTCCCGGGACAGCGGGCTACTACAATGAGCAGTTCTTC	CASSPGTAGYYNEQFF
-	-	TRBV6-5	TRBJ1-2	TGTGCCAGCAGTTACTCGATCGCGGGGGTTGTTGGCTACACCTTC	CASSYSIAGVVGYTF
TRBD2	-	TRBV4-2	TRBJ2-2	TGTGCCAGCACCCAAGATCACCCGGGGGGGGGCACCGGGGAGCTGTTTTTT	CASTQDHPGGGTGELFF
TRBD1	once	TRBV4-1	TRBJ2-3	TGCGCCAGCAGCCAAGATGTAAGCGGGACAGGGAGCACAGATACGCAGTATTTT	CASSQDVSGTGSTDTQYF
-	-	TRBV21-1	TRBJ1-5	TGTGCCAGCAGCCAGGGCGTTTATAGCAATCAGCCCCAGCATTTT	CASSQGVYSNQPQHF
TRBD2	few	TRBV25-1	TRBJ2-2	TGTGCCAGCAAAGGGAGGGAGAACACCGGGGAGCTGTTTTTT	CASKGRENTGELFF
TRBD2	-	TRBV6-5	TRBJ2-3	TGTGCCAGCAGTTACATGGCTAGCGGGTTAGATACGCAGTATTTT	CASSYMASGLDTQYF
-	-	TRBV5-1	TRBJ2-7	TGCGCCAGCAGCTTGGAAACGCAGGTTGACGAGCAGTACTTC	CASSLETQVDEQYF
-	-	TRBV5-1	TRBJ2-1	TGCGCCAGCAGCCCCCAGGGCCCTCCTGAGCAGTTCTTC	CASSPQGPPEQFF
-	-	TRBV6-1	TRBJ1-1	TGTGCCAGCAGTGAATGGGGCGAGAGGGGGACGAACACTGAAGCTTTCTTT	CASSEWGERGTNTEAFF
-	-	TRBV24-1	TRBJ2-1	TGTGCCACCAGTTCGGACAGCCCCCTTATGGATGAGCAGTTCTTC	CATSSDSPLMDEQFF
TRBD1	-	TRBV28	TRBJ2-5	TGTGCCAGCAGTTCAAGCGAAGGGGGCTACCAAGAGACCCAGTACTTC	CASSSSEGGYQETQYF
TRBD2	-	TRBV18	TRBJ2-1	TGTGCCAGCTCACCATCGTCCGGGACTAGCGGGGTAAATGAGCAGTTCTTC	CASSPSSGTSGVNEQFF
-	-	TRBV29-1	TRBJ2-1	TGCAGCGTTGAAAAAAGTACGGGCTCCTACAATGAGCAGTTCTTC	CSVEKSTGSYNEQFF
TRBD1	-	TRBV7-9	TRBJ2-5	TGTGCCAGCAGCTTACGACAGGGCCAAGAGACCCAGTACTTC	CASSLRQGQETQYF
-	-	TRBV10-3	TRBJ2-5	TGTGCCATCAGTGAGTCGGGTTGGGAGACCCAGTACTTC	CAISESGWETQYF
-	-	TRBV30	TRBJ2-7	TGTGCCTGGACCAACGGGGGGCCTGAGCAGTACTTC	CAWTNGGPEQYF
-	-	TRBV10-3	TRBJ1-2	TGTGCCATCAGAGCTCAGGAGGCTGGCTACACCTTC	CAIRAQEAGYTF
TRBD1	-	TRBV19	TRBJ1-5	TGTGCCAGTAGTATCGGGGACAGGGGCTTCATCCAGCCCCAGCATTTT	CASSIGDRGFIQPQHF
-	-	TRBV5-6	TRBJ1-5	TGTGCCAGCAGCTTTGCGGCAGTCAATCAGCCCCAGCATTTT	CASSFAAVNQPQHF
-	-	TRBV27	TRBJ2-2	TGTGCCAGCAGCATTCTTCCCGGGGAGCTGTTTTTT	CASSILPGELFF
-	-	TRBV7-9	TRBJ1-1	TGTGCCAGCAGCCTAAGAAGGGGGATGAACACTGAAGCTTTCTTT	CASSLRRGMNTEAFF
-	once	TRBV6-6	TRBJ2-1	TGTGCCAGCAGTTACTCGATGTACGGTCCTGAGCAGTTCTTC	CASSYSMYGPEQFF
-	-	TRBV5-1	TRBJ2-1	TGCGCCACCAGGCTCGACGATCATGAGCAGTTCTTC	CATRLDDHEQFF
-	-	TRBV19	TRBJ1-2	TGTGCCAGTAGTCCGTGGACGGGAATTAACTATGGCTACACCTTC	CASSPWTGINYGYTF
-	-	TRBV27	TRBJ1-1	TGTGCCAGCAGTTTATCTATATTGACTGAAGCTTTCTTT	CASSLSILTEAFF
-	-	TRBV27	TRBJ1-2	TGTGCCAGCAGCCTATATGGCAGGCGGCTGGGCTATGGCTACACCTTC	CASSLYGRRLGYGYTF
-	few	TRBV27	TRBJ2-3	TGTGCCAGCAGTTTGTCCTTCACAGATACGCAGTATTTT	CASSLSFTDTQYF
-	-	TRBV6-2/TRBV6-3	TRBJ2-3	TGTGCCAGCAGTTACATAGATACGCAGTATTTT	CASSYIDTQYF
TRBD1	-	TRBV27	TRBJ2-6	TGTGCCAGCAGCGGGGGAGCGGGACAGGGGGCGCCCGGGGCCAACGTCCTGACTTTC	CASSGGAGQGAPGANVLTF
-	-	TRBV4-1	TRBJ2-1	TGCGCCAGCAGCCGGGGAACCCGGGGCAACCCCGGGGGCCCGAGAATGAGTGAGCAGTTCTTC	CASSRGTRGNPGGPRMSEQFF
-	-	TRBV6-6	TRBJ1-4	TGTGCCAGCAGCCACTTGGACCGGAATGAAAAACTGTTTTTT	CASSHLDRNEKLFF
-	-	TRBV7-6	TRBJ1-4	TGTGCCAGCAGCCTTCAGACCGGAGGGGGTAATGAAAAACTGTTTTTT	CASSLQTGGGNEKLFF
-	-	TRBV29-1	TRBJ1-1	TGCAGCGTTGTTCGGGGCGTGTTCACTGAAGCTTTCTTT	CSVVRGVFTEAFF